The clone carrying this TCR beta chain showed up just a few times. Antigen: not known. The sample originates from a study of T cell repertoires in cytomegalovirus infection. TCRdb passed the reads through MiXCR, listing each CDR3 protein once. The sample yields 900,000 to 950,000 distinct CDR3 sequences, around 30% seen once. The CDR3 has 17 amino acids. V was cut by 0 bases and J by 6 bases, with 18 bases left in between. Germline CDR1 MGHRA, CDR2 YSYEKL. This chain joins TRBV4-1 and TRBJ2-1; the D gene could be TRBD1 or TRBD2 (6 bases each). The sample consisted of cultured CD8+ T cells from PBMCs, taken from culture after CMV antigen stimulation. This TCR came from a human donor in good health (CMV status not recorded). Some clones in this sample may be carry-over from other donors' samples. CDR3 sequence (DNA): TGCGCCAGCAGCCAAGATACCGGGGGACACCGGGCCAATGAGCAGTTCTTC. Translated, it gives CASSQDTGGHRANEQFF.